The 14 T cell receptor beta chains listed next were all sequenced from one sample in a study of T cells expressing NK-cell markers (dated by TCRdb to 2019 to 2021). Libraries came from 5' RACE. Sequencing took place on an Illumina HiSeq 2000. Reprocessed by TCRdb, the reads give a single entry per CDR3 protein sequence, without DNA. The table kept for this sample lists around 470,000 distinct CDR3 sequences. Roughly 1.4% of the sample is held by the ten biggest clonotypes. Sample: blood T cells: a sorted CD56 or NKG2C T cell subset, CD4+ or CD8+ T cells, or bulk PBMC T cells (not recorded which). The receptors come from a woman between 45 and 60 years old in good health. Donor details come from another sample of the same person, matched by shared clones.

V usage is TRBV4-2 and J usage is TRBJ2-2; TCRdb selects TRBD2, and the lack of DNA leaves this call unchecked. There are 16 residues in the CDR3. Looked up from germline, CDR1 is LGHNA and CDR2 is YNFKEQ. This CDR3 is CASSSSTGLASGELFF.

The chain recombines TRBV5-4 with TRBJ2-7; TCRdb designates TRBD1, a call that cannot be tested without DNA. Germline values: CDR1 SGHNT, CDR2 YYREEE (reference sequence). The CDR3 runs to 15 residues. CDR3 sequence: CASSGTGTGSYEQYF.

V is TRBV12-3 or TRBV12-4 and J is TRBJ2-5. The CDR3 extends over 11 amino acids. The CDR3 sequence is CASGFQETQYF.

This chain uses TRBV3-1 with TRBJ1-1. The CDR3 runs 15 residues. The V gene's germline CDR1 is LGHDT and CDR2 YNNKEL (reference sequence). This CDR3 is CASSQEVTQETEAFF.

V gene TRBV2 combines with J gene TRBJ1-4; TCRdb's D call of TRBD1 is untestable without DNA. CDR3 size: 13 residues. The germline gives CDR1 SNHLY, CDR2 FYNNEI. The CDR3 is CAKQGSPNEKLFF.

The chain carries TRBV12-3 or TRBV12-4 and TRBJ2-3; TCRdb indicates TRBD2, and absent DNA this call remains unverified. The CDR3 runs to 16 residues. Here the CDR3 reads CASSFTAGGMTDTQYF.

The gene calls are TRBV11-2 and TRBJ2-5; the D call from TCRdb, TRBD2, cannot be confirmed without DNA. The V gene's germline CDR1 is SGHAT and CDR2 FQNNGV. The CDR3 is 15 residues long. Here the CDR3 reads CASSTESGLLETQYF. The variable domain in full, with the rest retrieved from reference TRBV11-2 and TRBJ2-5, is EAGVAQSPRYKIIEKRQSVAFWCNPISGHATLYWYQQILGQGPKLLIQFQNNGVVDDSQLPKDRFSAERLKGVDSTLKIQPAKLEDSAVYLCASSTESGLLETQYFGPGTRLLVL.

The V call is TRBV10-3, the J call TRBJ2-1; TCRdb picks TRBD1, but there is no DNA to check that call. The CDR3 length is 13 residues. From germline, CDR1 is ENHRY and CDR2 SYGVKD. This CDR3 reads CAISHDSTNEQFF.

The chain recombines TRBV20-1 with TRBJ2-2; there is no DNA to check the TCRdb D call of TRBD1. Germline CDR1 DFQATT, CDR2 SNEGSKA (reference sequence). This CDR3 has 16 residues. The CDR3: CSARDSRTGGAGELFF.

The genes are TRBV7-3 and TRBJ2-3; there is no DNA to check the TCRdb D call of TRBD1. Germline assignment: CDR1 SGHTA and CDR2 FQGTGA. CDR3 length: 18 amino acids. The CDR3 sequence: CASSLISRDGQAGDTQYF.

The genes are TRBV10-3 and TRBJ1-1; TCRdb gives TRBD1 as the D gene, but with no DNA this cannot be confirmed. This CDR3 has 15 residues. Germline loops: CDR1 ENHRY, CDR2 SYGVKD. CDR3 loop: CAISEPLGQGARAFF.

The chain recombines TRBV10-3 with TRBJ2-5; TCRdb's assignment of TRBD2 cannot be checked, as there is no DNA. Germline CDR1 and CDR2: ENHRY and SYGVKD. The CDR3 totals 17 residues. The CDR3 sequence is CAISGPGTSGSRQTQYF.

The genes are TRBV30 and TRBJ2-7; TCRdb names TRBD2, which stays unverified in the absence of DNA. Germline loops: CDR1 GTSNPN, CDR2 SVGIG (reference sequence). The CDR3 has 15 residues. The CDR3 protein is CAWRAGLVGPYEQYF.

This chain links TRBV11-2 with TRBJ2-1; the D gene TCRdb calls, TRBD2, cannot be checked with no DNA. Germline values: CDR1 SGHAT, CDR2 FQNNGV. This CDR3 is built from 13 residues. CDR3 loop: CASSPHPSGGQFF. Full variable domain (outside the CDR3, taken from reference TRBV11-2 and TRBJ2-1): EAGVAQSPRYKIIEKRQSVAFWCNPISGHATLYWYQQILGQGPKLLIQFQNNGVVDDSQLPKDRFSAERLKGVDSTLKIQPAKLEDSAVYLCASSPHPSGGQFFGPGTRLTVL.